Shown below are 21 T cell receptor beta chains from a single sample sequenced in a study of cytomegalovirus exposure and HLA in healthy donors. PCR used 60 Vbeta primers and 13 Jbeta primers. Using immunoSEQ multiplex PCR, the repertoire was profiled, and TCRdb retains in-frame clones only, with some absent. The data show tens of thousands of clones, roughly 80% seen once. The source material was PBMCs. Source of these receptors: a male donor in good health and CMV-seronegative.

This clone was counted a few times. One end of the junction varies from germline; a read error may be responsible. The rearrangement links TRBV7-9 to TRBJ2-5; D gene unclear. The CDR3 has 13 residues. Germline CDR1 reads SEHNR; CDR2 reads FQNEAQ (reference sequence). The CDR3 here is CSSSLNTQETQYF. The CDR3 nucleotides are TGTTCCAGCAGCTTAAACACCCAAGAGACCCAGTACTTC.

The CDR3 loop reads CASSLRFGLAAISYNEQFF. In DNA form, the CDR3 reads TGTGCCAGCAGTTTAAGGTTCGGGCTAGCGGCAATTTCCTACAATGAGCAGTTCTTC. The V call is TRBV27, the J call TRBJ2-1; 7 bases match TRBD2. The CDR3 runs to 19 residues. After removal of 2 bases from V and 1 base from J, the junction contained 14 bases not matched to a gene. Germline CDR1 and CDR2: MNHEY and SMNVEV (reference sequence).

V gene TRBV27 combines with J gene TRBJ1-5, with D perhaps TRBD1 (5 bases). Trimming removed 6 bases at V and 7 bases at J, with 13 bases between. This CDR3 is built from 13 residues. Germline V gives CDR1 MNHEY, CDR2 SMNVEV (reference sequence). CDR3 sequence reads: CASSHQGGQPQHF. The CDR3 nucleotides are TGTGCCAGCAGCCACCAGGGCGGACAGCCCCAGCATTTT.

In this sample, this clone turned up a few times. V is TRBV9 and J is TRBJ2-1, with D perhaps TRBD2 (6 bases). The CDR3 covers 17 residues. Germline-derived CDR1 and CDR2 are SGDLS and YYNGEE. V was trimmed by 0 bases and J by 9 bases, leaving 22 bases between them. This CDR3 reads CASSVDSSGALLGEQFF. The CDR3, as DNA: TGTGCCAGCAGCGTAGATAGTAGCGGAGCCCTCCTGGGTGAGCAGTTCTTC.

This clone has only one observation. V is TRBV6-6 and J is TRBJ1-1, with 8 bases that match TRBD1. The CDR3 sequence is 14 residues long. Germline V gives CDR1 MNHNY, CDR2 SVGAGI (reference sequence). The trim removed 7 bases at V and 5 bases at J, leaving 9 bases unmatched. CDR3 region: CASNNGQGSTEAFF. CDR3 DNA sequence: TGTGCCAGCAATAACGGACAGGGCTCGACTGAAGCTTTCTTT.

The chain has TRBV23-1 and TRBJ1-5; 7 bases line up with TRBD1. TRBV23-1 is reported as an ORF; its role is uncertain. After removal of 8 bases from V and 2 bases from J, the junction contained 9 bases not matched to a gene. CDR3 length equals 15 residues. CDR3 nucleotide sequence: TGCGCCAGCGGCGACAGGGCTAGAGGCAATCAGCCCCAGCATTTT. Its protein product is CASGDRARGNQPQHF.

The chain is built from TRBV10-1 and TRBJ2-1; tentatively, D is TRBD2 (6 bases). CDR3 length: 11 amino acids. Trimming shortened V by 4 bases and J by 9 bases, and 7 bases separated the two germline ends. From germline, CDR1 is WNHNN and CDR2 SYGVQD (reference sequence). The CDR3 region is CASSVGGEQFF. The CDR3 region has the DNA TGCGCCAGCAGTGTCGGGGGTGAGCAGTTCTTC.

The rearrangement links TRBV9 to TRBJ2-5; a weak D match, TRBD2 (6 bases). In germline, CDR1 is SGDLS, CDR2 YYNGEE. Trimming removed 2 bases from V and 0 bases from J, with 11 bases in between. This CDR3 is built from 15 residues. CDR3 coding DNA: TGTGCCAGCAGCGTTGGAGGGAGCTACCAAGAGACCCAGTACTTC. This encodes CASSVGGSYQETQYF.

The chain has TRBV5-1 and TRBJ2-1; D perhaps matches TRBD1 (7 bases). Trimming took off 3 bases at V and 5 bases at J, with 9 bases between the two ends. The CDR3 contains 13 residues. Germline CDR1 is SGHRS and CDR2 is YFSETQ. The CDR3 DNA sequence: TGCGCCAGCAGCTCCAGGGGGGACAATGAGCAGTTCTTC. Its translation: CASSSRGDNEQFF.

Concerning this clone: At one end the junction does not follow the germline gene, possibly because of a read error. This chain links TRBV7-2 with TRBJ1-5; 7 positions match TRBD1. This CDR3 spans 15 amino acids. Germline loops: CDR1 SGHTA, CDR2 FQGNSA. CDR3 nucleotide sequence: TGTGCCAGCAGCTTAAGGGGGCTTGGCAATCAGCCCCAGAATTTT. The encoded protein is CASSLRGLGNQPQNF.

As concerns this clone: The junction and the germline gene differ at one end; a read error may be behind it. The gene calls are TRBV25-1 and TRBJ2-1; 12 nucleotides align to TRBD1. The CDR3 runs 13 residues. CDR1 is MGHDK, CDR2 SYGVNS, per germline. The CDR3 loop is CASSGRDRGPLIF. In DNA, the CDR3 is TGTGCCAGCAGTGGACGGGACAGGGGGCCCTTAATCTTC.

The chain uses TRBV5-6 and TRBJ1-2, with 8 bases aligning to TRBD1. V trimming: 0 bases; J trimming: 4 bases; junction bases outside the gene matches: 2. CDR3 length equals 14 residues. The V gene's germline CDR1 is SGHDT and CDR2 YYEEEE. CDR3 sequence (DNA): TGTGCCAGCAGCTTGGGGGACAGGACCTATGGCTACACCTTC. Its protein product is CASSLGDRTYGYTF.

This rearrangement joins TRBV19 to TRBJ1-1; perhaps TRBD1 as D (6 bases). This CDR3 is 14 amino acids long. Germline V gene sequence: CDR1 LNHDA, CDR2 SQIVND (reference sequence). Trimming stripped 3 bases from V and 0 bases from J, with 8 bases between. CDR3 loop: CASSIRGMNTEAFF. The CDR3 DNA is TGTGCCAGTAGTATTAGGGGGATGAACACTGAAGCTTTCTTT.

The chain combines TRBV5-6 with TRBJ2-5, with a possible D match to TRBD1 (6 bases). V shed 4 bases and J shed 2 bases, with 18 bases lying between them. The CDR3 is 16 amino acids. Per the germline V gene, CDR1 is SGHDT and CDR2 is YYEEEE. The chain's CDR3 is CASSATGRQRQETQYF. The CDR3 nucleotides are TGTGCCAGCAGCGCGACAGGACGGCAGAGACAAGAGACCCAGTACTTC.

The CDR3 is CASSQRGWGTSLMRYTDTQYF. DNA for the CDR3: TGCGCCAGCAGCCAAAGGGGGTGGGGGACTAGCTTAATGAGATACACAGATACGCAGTATTTT. The chain has TRBV4-1 and TRBJ2-3, with 9 positions matching TRBD2. V lost 2 bases, J lost 2 bases, and 20 bases stayed unmatched. The germline gives CDR1 MGHRA, CDR2 YSYEKL. The CDR3 is 21 amino acids.

The chain joins TRBV27 to TRBJ1-1, with D unresolved. The CDR3 is 13 amino acids. Trimming left V 8 bases short and J 1 base short, with 11 bases between. Germline-derived CDR1 and CDR2 are MNHEY and SMNVEV (reference sequence). The CDR3 DNA follows: TGTGCCAGCTCCCTTTTCGGGAACACTGAAGCTTTCTTT. Amino acids: CASSLFGNTEAFF.

This clone was seen more than once but under ten times. The chain recombines TRBV29-1 with TRBJ1-1; the D gene is possibly TRBD1 (5 bases). The CDR3 has 13 amino acids. Trimming cost V 6 bases and J 8 bases, with 19 bases left between them. The germline gives CDR1 SQVTM, CDR2 ANQGSEA. The CDR3 sequence: CSVWDFKEIEAFF. Here the CDR3 DNA reads TGCAGCGTATGGGACTTCAAAGAAATCGAAGCTTTCTTT.

Details on this clone: The junction shows a germline mismatch at one end, possibly a read error. V is TRBV27 and J is TRBJ1-2, with D tentatively TRBD1 (6 bases). The germline V gene encodes CDR1 MNHEY and CDR2 SMNVEV (reference sequence). This CDR3 is 13 amino acids long. This CDR3 reads CASTSIQGYGYPF. Written as DNA, the CDR3 is TGTGCCAGCACCTCCATACAGGGCTATGGCTACCCCTTC.

The V call is TRBV6-4, the J call TRBJ1-5, with TRBD1 matching over 7 bases. In germline, CDR1 is MRHNA, CDR2 SNTAGT. Trimming removed 3 bases from V and 4 bases from J; junction bases left unmatched: 0. This CDR3 is built from 13 residues. In DNA form, the CDR3 reads TGTGCCAGCAGTGAGACAGGGAATCAGCCCCAGCATTTT. This gives the protein CASSETGNQPQHF.

The chain employs TRBV25-1 and TRBJ1-2; 7 bases map to TRBD1. This CDR3 region has 14 residues. Losses at the gene ends were 3 bases for V and 7 bases for J; bases not matched to a gene: 8. Germline CDR1 reads MGHDK; CDR2 reads SYGVNS. The chain's CDR3 is CASSDPGQLFGYTF. CDR3 coding DNA: TGTGCCAGCAGTGATCCGGGACAGTTATTTGGCTACACCTTC.

The chain is built from TRBV2 and TRBJ1-3, with TRBD1 identical over 7 bases. The CDR3 loop spans 14 amino acids. Germline V gene data show CDR1 as SNHLY and CDR2 as FYNNEI. DNA for the CDR3: TGTAAAAGCCGACAGGGTCCCTCTGGAAACACCATATATTTT. Residues: CKSRQGPSGNTIYF.